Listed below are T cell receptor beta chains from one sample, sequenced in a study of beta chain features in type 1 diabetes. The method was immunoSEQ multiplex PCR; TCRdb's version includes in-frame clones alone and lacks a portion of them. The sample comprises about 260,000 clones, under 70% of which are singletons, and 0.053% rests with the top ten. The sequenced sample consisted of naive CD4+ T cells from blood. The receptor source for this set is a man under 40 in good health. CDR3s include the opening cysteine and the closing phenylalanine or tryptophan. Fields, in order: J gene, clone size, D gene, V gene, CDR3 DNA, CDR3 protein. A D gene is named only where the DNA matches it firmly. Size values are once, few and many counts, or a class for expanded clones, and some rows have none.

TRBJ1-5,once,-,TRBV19,TGTGCCAGTAACGGGGGTCTCAATCAGCCCCAGCATTTT,CASNGGLNQPQHF
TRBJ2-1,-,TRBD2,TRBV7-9,TGTGCGGGAGGGGTCTACAATGAGCAGTTCTTC,CAGGVYNEQFF
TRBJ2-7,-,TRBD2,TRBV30,TGTGCCTGGAGCGGGGGGGCATCCTACGAGCAGTACTTC,CAWSGGASYEQYF
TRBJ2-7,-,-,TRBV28,TGTGCCAGCTCCTTCTCGGGCAGCAACCGTGCCTACGAGCAGTACTTC,CASSFSGSNRAYEQYF
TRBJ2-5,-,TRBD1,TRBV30,TGTGCCTGGGCCGGGGGACAGGTAATTCAAGAGACCCAGTACTTC,CAWAGGQVIQETQYF
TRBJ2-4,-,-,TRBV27,TGTGCCAGCAGTTTAAATGACAAAAACATTCAGTACTTC,CASSLNDKNIQYF
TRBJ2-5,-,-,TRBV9,TGTGCCAGCACCCCGGAGGGTTGGTACCAAGAGACCCAGTACTTC,CASTPEGWYQETQYF
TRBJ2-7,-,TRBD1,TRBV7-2,TGTGCCAGCAGCTTAGGGACAGGGGCCTACGAGCAGTACTTC,CASSLGTGAYEQYF
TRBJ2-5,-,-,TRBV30,TGTGCCTGGAGTGTAGGGCGCGCCGGAGAGACCCAGTACTTC,CAWSVGRAGETQYF
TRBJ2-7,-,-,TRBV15,TGTGCCACCAGCAGAGATGCCAGGGCCTACGAGCAGTACTTC,CATSRDARAYEQYF
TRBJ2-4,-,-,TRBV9,TGTGCCAGCAGCGTAGACACCCTTAACATTCAGTACTTC,CASSVDTLNIQYF
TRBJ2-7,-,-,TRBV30,TGTGCCTGGAAGGGAAGAAGCTACGAGCAGTACTTC,CAWKGRSYEQYF
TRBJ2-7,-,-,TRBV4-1,TGCGCCAGCAGCCAAGAGGAGCAAGTTAACTACGAGCAGTACTTC,CASSQEEQVNYEQYF
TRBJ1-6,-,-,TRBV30,TGTGCCTGGACAGACAATTCACCCCTCCACTTT,CAWTDNSPLHF
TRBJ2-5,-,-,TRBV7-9,TGTGCCAGCAGCCTTTGGGAGACCCAGTACTTC,CASSLWETQYF
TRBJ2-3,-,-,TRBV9,TGTGCCAGCAGCGTAGAGATAGGAACAGATACGCAGTATTTT,CASSVEIGTDTQYF
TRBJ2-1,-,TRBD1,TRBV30,TGTGCCTGGACCCAAGCCGGGACAGGGCTGCAGTTCTTC,CAWTQAGTGLQFF
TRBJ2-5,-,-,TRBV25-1,TGTGCCAGCAGTGACAGGAGAGAGACCCAGTACTTC,CASSDRRETQYF
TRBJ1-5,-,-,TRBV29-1,TGCAGCGCAAAAGATAGCAATCAGCCCCAGCATTTT,CSAKDSNQPQHF
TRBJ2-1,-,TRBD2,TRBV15,TGTGCCACCAGCCCCCTGGGGACTAGGACGCATGAGCAGTTCTTC,CATSPLGTRTHEQFF
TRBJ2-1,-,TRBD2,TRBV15,TGTGCCACCAGCAGGGCCCTAGCGGGGGGCGAAAATGAGCAGTTCTTC,CATSRALAGGENEQFF
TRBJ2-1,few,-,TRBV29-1,TGCAGCGTTTTCGATGGACCGACGAGAAATGAGCAGTTCTTC,CSVFDGPTRNEQFF
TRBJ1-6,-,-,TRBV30,TGTGCCTGGGCGCGGGGCCCTAATTCACCCCTCCACTTT,CAWARGPNSPLHF
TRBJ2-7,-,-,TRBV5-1,TGCGCCAGCAGCCCCGGGGGTAGCTCCTACGAGCAGTACTTC,CASSPGGSSYEQYF
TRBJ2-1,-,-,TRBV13,TGTGCCAGCACCCGACAGTTCCCCTACAATGAGCAGTTCTTC,CASTRQFPYNEQFF
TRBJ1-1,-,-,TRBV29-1,TGCAGCGTTCAGACACAGGCGAACACTGAAGCTTTCTTT,CSVQTQANTEAFF
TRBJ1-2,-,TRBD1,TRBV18,TGTGCCAGCTCACAAATGACAGGGAAAGAAGGCTACACCTTC,CASSQMTGKEGYTF
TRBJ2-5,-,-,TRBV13,TGTGCCAGCAGCTTAGGTATAGAGACCCAGTACTTC,CASSLGIETQYF
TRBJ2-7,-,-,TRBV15,TGTGCCACCAGCAGATCCCTGGACCCCAGCTACGAGCAGTACTTC,CATSRSLDPSYEQYF
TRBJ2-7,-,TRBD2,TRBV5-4,TGTGCCAGCAGCTGGACCCTTGGCGGGAGCTCCTACGAGCAGTACTTC,CASSWTLGGSSYEQYF
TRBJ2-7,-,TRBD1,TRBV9,TGTGCCAGCAGCGTAGCTGGGACAGTCTTCGGCGAGCAGTACTTC,CASSVAGTVFGEQYF
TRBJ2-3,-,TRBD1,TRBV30,TGTGCCTGGGGACGAGGTGGACAGGGATCAGATACGCAGTATTTT,CAWGRGGQGSDTQYF
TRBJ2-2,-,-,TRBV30,TGTGCCTGGAGTTTAGCCGGGGAGCTGTTTTTT,CAWSLAGELFF
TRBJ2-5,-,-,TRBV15,TGTGCCACCAGCAGAGAGTTCGAGACCCAGTACTTC,CATSREFETQYF
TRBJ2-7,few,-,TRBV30,TGTGCCTCCTCTAGCGCCTACGAGCAGTACTTC,CASSSAYEQYF
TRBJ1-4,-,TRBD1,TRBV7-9,TGTGCCAGCAGCGCGACAGGGGGTAATGAAAAACTGTTTTTT,CASSATGGNEKLFF
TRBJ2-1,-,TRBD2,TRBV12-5,TGTGCTAGTGGAAAGGACGGGGGGTACAATGAGCAGTTCTTC,CASGKDGGYNEQFF
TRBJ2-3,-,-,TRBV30,TGTGCCTGGACCCGGCGATTGGATACGCAGTATTTT,CAWTRRLDTQYF
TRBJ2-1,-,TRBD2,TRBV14,TGTGCCAGCAGCCAACGGGAGGGTCTCTACAATGAGCAGTTCTTC,CASSQREGLYNEQFF
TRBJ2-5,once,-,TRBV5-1,TGCGCCAGCAGCTTTGGAGAGGGCAGGGAGACCCAGTACTTC,CASSFGEGRETQYF
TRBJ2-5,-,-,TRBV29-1,TGCAGCGTTTTCAGGGACGCATTGTACTTC,CSVFRDALYF
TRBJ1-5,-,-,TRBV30,TGTGCCTGGTCCAGGCAAACTAATCAGCCCCAGCATTTT,CAWSRQTNQPQHF
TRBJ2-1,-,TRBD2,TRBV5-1,TGCGCCAGCAGCCCGGGACTAGCGGGCGTTGGTGAGCAGTTCTTC,CASSPGLAGVGEQFF
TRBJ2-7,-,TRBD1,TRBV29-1,TGCAGCGCCACCGACAGGGGGCGAGTTGGCGAGACAACCTACGAGCAGTACTTC,CSATDRGRVGETTYEQYF